The rows below give T cell receptor beta chains drawn from one sample of a study of breast tumors, draining lymph nodes, adjacent tissues. MiXCR was run by TCRdb on the multiplex PCR reads, yielding one entry per CDR3 protein. The profile shows over 150,000 distinct CDR3 sequences, approximately 30% of them singletons. Sequences were obtained from axillary lymph node tissue. Every receptor here comes from a female donor with breast cancer. Some clones in this sample may be carry-over from other donors' samples. The CDR3 runs from the conserved cysteine through the conserved F or W. D genes are given only for firm matches. Clone size appears in some rows only: once, few, many, or a class for an expanded clone.

>many|TRBJ1-2|TRBV7-3|TRBD1
TGTGCCAGCAGCTCCGAGCCGGGACAGGGTCCCTATGGCTACACCTTC
CASSSEPGQGPYGYTF
>NA|TRBJ2-2|TRBV5-1|NA
TGTGCCAGCAGCAGGCTAGCCGCGAACACCGGGGAGCTGTTTTTT
CASSRLAANTGELFF
>few|TRBJ2-5|TRBV6-5|NA
TGTGCCAGCAGTTACTCGTATCCGGGCAGAGCTCGGGCATCCCAAGAGACCCAGTACTTC
CASSYSYPGRARASQETQYF
>many|TRBJ2-5|TRBV15|NA
TGTGCCACCAGCAGAGATCTCTTGGGCAGTGCGGAGACCCAGTACTTC
CATSRDLLGSAETQYF
>many|TRBJ2-3|TRBV7-9|TRBD1
TGTGCCAGCAGCGGATCACAGGGGGCGCGTAGGGATACGCAGTATTTT
CASSGSQGARRDTQYF
>NA|TRBJ1-3|TRBV14|NA
TGTGCCAGCAGCCAAGGTGCGCGACTCGGGAACACCATATATTTT
CASSQGARLGNTIYF
>NA|TRBJ1-3|TRBV12-3/TRBV12-4|NA
TGTGCCAGCACCGACCCGGGGCCCAGCTCTGGAAACACCATACATTTT
CASTDPGPSSGNTIHF
>few|TRBJ1-5|TRBV19|TRBD1
TGTGCCAGTAGTATAGATCTATATGGGACAGGTAATCAGCCCCAGCCTTTT
CASSIDLYGTGNQPQPF
>many|TRBJ2-7|TRBV11-3|NA
TGTGCCAGCAGCTTAGATCGTGGCGGGGTGAGCTCCTACGAGCAGTACTTC
CASSLDRGGVSSYEQYF
>many|TRBJ1-5|TRBV10-3|NA
TGTGCCATCAGTGATGCGGAGTTGGGGCAGCCCCAGCATTTT
CAISDAELGQPQHF
>NA|TRBJ1-2|TRBV2|TRBD1
TGTGCCAGCAGGGGGACAGGCGTTCCCTATGGCTACACCTTC
CASRGTGVPYGYTF
>many|TRBJ2-7|TRBV7-2|NA
TGTGCCAGCAGCATCCGACAAGGTTACGAGCAGTACTTC
CASSIRQGYEQYF
>NA|TRBJ2-7|TRBV3-1|NA
TGTGCCGGCAGCCAAGGGTCAATCTACGAGCAGTACTTC
CAGSQGSIYEQYF
>many|TRBJ1-4|TRBV20-1|NA
TGCAGTGCTAGTGCAGGGGAACTAAGGGAAAAACTGTTTTTT
CSASAGELREKLFF
>NA|TRBJ2-5|TRBV20-1|NA
TGCAGTGCTAGAGGGTACAGGGAGGGCCAGTACTTC
CSARGYREGQYF
>many|TRBJ2-1|TRBV11-3|NA
TGTGCCAGCAGCTTGGCCGCCTTGGGGGGAGGAGGGGAGCAGTTCTTC
CASSLAALGGGGEQFF
>many|TRBJ2-3|TRBV5-5|TRBD2
TGTGCCAGCAGCCCCGGACTAGCGGTCACAGATACGCAGTATTTT
CASSPGLAVTDTQYF
>NA|TRBJ2-1|TRBV10-3|NA
TGTGCCAGCAGCCAAGATTCATCGTCGAACTACAATGAGCAGTTCTTC
CASSQDSSSNYNEQFF
>few|TRBJ1-2|TRBV6-2/TRBV6-3|NA
TGTGCCAGCAGGGCCCATAACTATGGCTACACCTTC
CASRAHNYGYTF
>NA|TRBJ2-5|TRBV11-2|NA
TGTGCCAGCAGCTTAGATTTCGCAGCGGGCGACCAAGAGACCCAGTACTTC
CASSLDFAAGDQETQYF
>many|TRBJ2-2|TRBV5-1|NA
TGCGCCAGCAGCTTGGCCTACACCGGGGAGCTGTTTTTT
CASSLAYTGELFF
>NA|TRBJ2-7|TRBV14|TRBD2
TGTGCCAGCAGCCGACGGACTAGCGGGACTGGAAACGAGCAGTACTTC
CASSRRTSGTGNEQYF
>NA|TRBJ1-2|TRBV15|TRBD1
TGTGCCAAAGGGGGCCGGTATGGCTACACCTTC
CAKGGRYGYTF
>NA|TRBJ2-1|TRBV6-5|TRBD2
TGTGCCAGCAGTTTATCGCCCCGGACTAGCGGGAGTTCTGCCATCTACAATGAGCAGTTCTTC
CASSLSPRTSGSSAIYNEQFF
>many|TRBJ2-3|TRBV9|NA
TGTGCCAGCAGCTCTCAACCCGGAGGTACGCAGTATTTT
CASSSQPGGTQYF
>NA|TRBJ2-1|TRBV7-3|TRBD2
TGTGCCAGCAGCAAAGCGGGGGGAAATGAGCAGTTCTTC
CASSKAGGNEQFF
>NA|TRBJ1-1|TRBV7-2|TRBD1
TGTGCCAGCAGCCTATGGGACAGGGGGCGGTCCACTGAAGCTTTCTTT
CASSLWDRGRSTEAFF
>many|TRBJ2-3|TRBV13|TRBD1
TGTGCCAGCAGCCCCTGGGACAGGGTAACAGATACGCAGTATTTT
CASSPWDRVTDTQYF
>many|TRBJ1-6|TRBV28|NA
TGTGCCAGCAGTGGGACGGATTATTCACCCCTCCACTTT
CASSGTDYSPLHF
>many|TRBJ2-7|TRBV20-1|TRBD2
TGCAGCGTTGCTGGGCGGGAGGTCTGGGGAGAGCAGTACTTC
CSVAGREVWGEQYF
>NA|TRBJ2-1|TRBV2|TRBD1
TGTGCCAGCAGGGAAAGGGGGACAGGGTCCCACAATGAGCAGTTCTTC
CASRERGTGSHNEQFF
>few|TRBJ1-5|TRBV5-6|NA
TGTGCCAGCAGCTTGGTGAGGGCCGGGTACGGGTGGGCGAGGAGCAATCAGCCCCAGCATTTT
CASSLVRAGYGWARSNQPQHF
>many|TRBJ1-5|TRBV6-2/TRBV6-3|NA
TGTGCCAGCCGGGACCCTTCCCAGCCCCAGCATTTT
CASRDPSQPQHF
>many|TRBJ1-2|TRBV19|NA
TGTGCCAGTAGTGGGCAGGGGTACTATGGCTACACCTTC
CASSGQGYYGYTF
>many|TRBJ1-2|TRBV7-8|NA
TGTGCCAGCAGCTTAGAGGGGGGACCTTGGGATGGCTACACCTTC
CASSLEGGPWDGYTF
>few|TRBJ1-2|TRBV10-3|TRBD1
TGTGCCAGCAGTGACCTGGACAGGGGGCTGGGCGGCTACACCTTC
CASSDLDRGLGGYTF
>many|TRBJ2-3|TRBV20-1|TRBD2
TGCAGTGCTAGAAGGCTAGCGGGCACAGATACGCAGTATTTT
CSARRLAGTDTQYF
>NA|TRBJ1-1|TRBV5-1|NA
TGCGCCAGCAGCTTGGGGAGCGGTGGGAGCACTGAAGCTTTCTTT
CASSLGSGGSTEAFF
>NA|TRBJ1-2|TRBV6-1|NA
TGTGCCAGCAGTCAGGTCAGGGGCCGTTATGGCTACACCTTC
CASSQVRGRYGYTF
>many|TRBJ1-2|TRBV10-3|TRBD1
TGTGCCATCAGTGAAACGGGACAGCTAAACTATGGCTACACCTTC
CAISETGQLNYGYTF
>NA|TRBJ2-1|TRBV6-1|TRBD1
TGTGCCGGCAGGACATTGGGACAGAAGTACAATGAGCAGTTCTTC
CAGRTLGQKYNEQFF
>NA|TRBJ2-2|TRBV11-3|NA
TGTGCCAGCAGCCAACCTGGGGCGGGCACCGGGGAGCTGTTTTTT
CASSQPGAGTGELFF
>NA|TRBJ1-6|TRBV4-1|NA
TGCGCCAGCAGCCAAGACAAGGGCGGGACCTATAATTCACCCCTCCACTTT
CASSQDKGGTYNSPLHF
>NA|TRBJ1-4|TRBV7-8|TRBD1
TGTGCCAGCAGCTTAGCGGTCCGGGATACAGGGGGCAGGGAAAAACTGTTTTTT
CASSLAVRDTGGREKLFF
>NA|TRBJ2-3|TRBV30|NA
TGTGCCTGGAGTGCTGGACAGTATTTT
CAWSAGQYF
>NA|TRBJ1-2|TRBV27|TRBD1
TGTGCCAGCAGCTACACCTCCACAGGGGGCAATGGCTACACCTTC
CASSYTSTGGNGYTF
>many|TRBJ1-4|TRBV6-6|NA
TGTGCCAGCAGTTACGACTTGATTAATGAAAAACTGTTTTTT
CASSYDLINEKLFF
>many|TRBJ2-7|TRBV2|NA
TGTGCCAGCAGTGATGGTGTGGACTCCTACGAGCAGTACTTC
CASSDGVDSYEQYF
>many|TRBJ1-6|TRBV6-5|TRBD1
TGTGCCAGCAGTCCCCCGGACAGGGGGCGCGGGTCACCCCTCCACTTT
CASSPPDRGRGSPLHF